These 15 T cell receptor beta chains originate from one sample sequenced in a study of blood T cell repertoires in COVID-19. Clones were sequenced by immunoSEQ multiplex PCR, and TCRdb holds only the in-frame ones, with some missing. The sample contains approximately 120,000 clones, about 88% of which appear only once. The sample comprised peripheral blood. The origin of the receptors is a woman of 80 years or more with acute or convalescent COVID-19.

The chain employs TRBV19 and TRBJ1-5; D perhaps matches TRBD1 (6 bases). The CDR3 has 16 residues. The germline V gene has CDR1 LNHDA and CDR2 SQIVND (reference sequence). V was clipped by 6 bases and J by 2 bases, with 17 bases between them. CDR3 coding DNA: TGTGCCAGTAGCGGAGGGGGGGGCGGTGGCAATCAGCCCCAGCATTTT. Residues: CASSGGGGGGNQPQHF.

The chain uses TRBV19 and TRBJ2-1, with TRBD2 identical over 11 bases. Germline lookup yields CDR1 LNHDA and CDR2 SQIVND (reference sequence). Trimming cost V 3 bases and J 0 bases; bases outside gene matches: 7. The CDR3 sequence is 18 residues long. Here the CDR3 reads CASSIGSGGASSYNEQFF. DNA of the CDR3: TGTGCCAGTAGTATCGGTAGCGGGGGGGCTAGCTCCTACAATGAGCAGTTCTTC.

The V gene is TRBV7-3, the J gene TRBJ2-7; 7 bases are a match to TRBD2. Germline V gene data show CDR1 as SGHTA and CDR2 as FQGTGA. V was clipped by 0 bases and J by 5 bases; unmatched bases: 1. This CDR3 contains 13 residues. CDR3 protein: CASSLTREDEQYF. For the CDR3, the DNA is TGTGCCAGCAGCTTAACACGGGAGGACGAGCAGTACTTC.

The rearrangement links TRBV5-1 to TRBJ1-1, with D unclear. Germline values: CDR1 SGHRS, CDR2 YFSETQ. V was clipped by 5 bases and J by 3 bases, with 11 bases between them. This CDR3 has 13 residues. The CDR3 sequence is CASRLEMDTEAFF. Written as DNA, the CDR3 is TGCGCCAGCAGATTAGAAATGGACACTGAAGCTTTCTTT.

The genes are TRBV7-9 and TRBJ2-1, with D possibly TRBD1 on 6 matching bases. The V gene lost 7 bases and the J gene lost 3 bases, with 10 bases spanning the gap. This CDR3 spans 13 amino acids. The germline V gene has CDR1 SEHNR and CDR2 FQNEAQ (reference sequence). The CDR3 spells CASNPDSYNEQFF. For the CDR3, the DNA is TGTGCCAGCAACCCGGACAGCTACAATGAGCAGTTCTTC.

The V call is TRBV5-1, the J call TRBJ1-4, with 7 bases aligning to TRBD1. CDR1 and CDR2 (germline): SGHRS, YFSETQ. V lost 0 bases and J lost 8; bases outside the gene matches: 1. The CDR3 has 13 amino acids. The CDR3 loop reads CASSLGRGEKLFF. CDR3 bases: TGCGCCAGCAGCTTGGGCAGGGGGGAAAAACTGTTTTTT.

CDR3 bases: TGTGCCAGCAGCCAAGTCCGACCGAACAGTAATTCACCCCTCCACTTT. Amino acids: CASSQVRPNSNSPLHF. This rearrangement joins TRBV3-1 (or the pseudogene TRBV3-2) to TRBJ1-6, with D uncertain. Trimming took off 1 base at V and 6 bases at J, with 13 bases between the two ends. This CDR3 contains 16 residues. CDR1 and CDR2 (germline): LGHDT, YNNKEL (reference sequence).

The gene calls are TRBV5-1 and TRBJ1-4, with 7 nucleotides matching TRBD1. The germline gives CDR1 SGHRS, CDR2 YFSETQ. The length of the CDR3 is 13 residues. Losses at the gene ends were 4 bases for V and 3 bases for J; bases not matched to a gene: 0. The CDR3 loop is CASSGTANEKLFF. The CDR3 DNA sequence: TGCGCCAGCAGCGGGACAGCTAATGAAAAACTGTTTTTT.

The chain is built from TRBV19 and TRBJ2-7; TRBD1 is a possible D gene (5 bases). CDR3 length equals 13 residues. Trimming removed 7 bases at V and 1 base at J, with 11 bases between. Per the germline V gene, CDR1 is LNHDA and CDR2 is SQIVND (reference sequence). The CDR3 protein is CASKARGSYEQYF. CDR3 in DNA: TGTGCCAGTAAGGCAAGGGGATCCTACGAGCAGTACTTC.

The chain has TRBV7-9 and TRBJ2-6; the D is unclear. CDR3 size: 12 residues. CDR1 and CDR2 from the germline V gene are SEHNR and FQNEAQ (reference sequence). Trimming left V 10 bases short and J 3 bases short, with 7 bases between. The CDR3: CATSGGANVLTF. The CDR3 DNA sequence: TGTGCCACATCGGGTGGGGCCAACGTCCTGACTTTC.

V usage is TRBV6-2 or TRBV6-3 and J usage is TRBJ1-5; weak D call: TRBD1 (5 bases). From germline, CDR1 is MNHEY and CDR2 SVGEGT. This CDR3 spans 17 amino acids. V lost 0 bases and J 7 bases, leaving 19 bases between the germline ends. The CDR3 sequence is CASSYSHVLGGGQPQHF. The CDR3 region has the DNA TGTGCCAGCAGTTACTCACATGTTCTCGGTGGGGGGCAGCCCCAGCATTTT.

J is TRBJ1-2 and V is TRBV7-2, with TRBD1 matching over 11 bases. V lost 4 bases, J lost 7 bases, and 5 bases stayed unmatched. This CDR3 comprises 14 residues. CDR1 and CDR2 (germline): SGHTA, FQGNSA. The DNA of the CDR3 is TGTGCCAGCAGCTCGGACAGGGGGCGTTTTGGCTACACCTTC. Translation: CASSSDRGRFGYTF. Filled out from reference TRBV7-2 and TRBJ1-2, the complete variable domain reads GAGVSQSPSNKVTEKGKDVELRCDPISGHTALYWYRQSLGQGLEFLIYFQGNSAPDKSGLPSDRFSAERTGGSVSTLTIQRTQQEDSAVYLCASSSDRGRFGYTFGSGTRLTVV.

The chain is built from TRBV6-5 and TRBJ2-5, with TRBD1 matching over 9 bases. The CDR3 has 14 amino acids. CDR1 MNHEY and CDR2 SVGAGI come from the germline V gene. V shed 4 bases and J 5 bases; nucleotides not matched to a gene: 5. CDR3 nucleotide sequence: TGTGCCAGCAGTTTACAGGGGGCAGGGGAGACCCAGTACTTC. Encoded protein: CASSLQGAGETQYF.

The chain links TRBV24-1 to TRBJ2-7; 10 bases align to TRBD2. Germline V gene data show CDR1 as KGHDR and CDR2 as SFDVKD. With V trimmed by 0 bases and J by 4 bases, 11 bases remained unmatched. The CDR3 spans 18 residues. CDR3 in DNA: TGTGCCACCAGTGATTTGCTAGCGGGAGAGATAAGCTTTTACGAGCAGTACTTC. Translated, it gives CATSDLLAGEISFYEQYF.

The chain has TRBV7-2 and TRBJ1-2; TRBD1 aligns across 7 bases. Germline lookup yields CDR1 SGHTA and CDR2 FQGNSA. The CDR3 runs 14 residues. Trimming took 3 bases from V and 5 from J; bases not matched to a gene: 6. In nucleotides, the CDR3 is TGTGCCAGCAGCTTCGGGCAGGGGGTTTATGGCTACACCTTC. Translated, it gives CASSFGQGVYGYTF. Together with reference TRBV7-2 and TRBJ1-2, the CDR3 gives the full variable domain: GAGVSQSPSNKVTEKGKDVELRCDPISGHTALYWYRQSLGQGLEFLIYFQGNSAPDKSGLPSDRFSAERTGGSVSTLTIQRTQQEDSAVYLCASSFGQGVYGYTFGSGTRLTVV.